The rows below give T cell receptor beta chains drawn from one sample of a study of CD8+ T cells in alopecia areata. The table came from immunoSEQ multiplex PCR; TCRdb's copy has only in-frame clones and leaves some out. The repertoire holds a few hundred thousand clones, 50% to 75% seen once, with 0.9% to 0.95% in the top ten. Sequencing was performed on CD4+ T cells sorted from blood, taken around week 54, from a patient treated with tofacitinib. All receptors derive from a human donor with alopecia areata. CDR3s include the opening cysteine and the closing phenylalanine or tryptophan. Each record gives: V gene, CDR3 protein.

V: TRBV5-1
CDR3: CASSLVTSSYEQYF

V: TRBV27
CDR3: CASSFLSGDSPLHF

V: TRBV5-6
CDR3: CASRSGISGAQETQYF

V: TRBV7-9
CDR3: CASSLDQGPGELFF

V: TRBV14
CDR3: CASSQGLNQPQHF

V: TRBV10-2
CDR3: CASSEGQRGTEAFF

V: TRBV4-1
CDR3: CASSQEVVGGRYGYTF

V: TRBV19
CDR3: CASSIVAESGGQPQHF

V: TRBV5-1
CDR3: CASSLWGGVTEAFF

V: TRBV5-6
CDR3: CASSFRGLVKGSEQFF

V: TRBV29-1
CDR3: CSVVPGSGQETQYF

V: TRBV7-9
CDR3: CASSLAHSSPLHF

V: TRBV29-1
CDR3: CSVHNGYTF

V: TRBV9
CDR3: CASSVDQGHGYEQYF

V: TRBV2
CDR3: CASPPRGVPQYF

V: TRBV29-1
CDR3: CSASLAGGRDTQYF

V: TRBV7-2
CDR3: CASSLDDRNAFF

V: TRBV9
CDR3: CASSLSTGRTDTQYF

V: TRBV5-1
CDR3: CASSLGTGGNEQFF

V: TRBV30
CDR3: CAWSVRAAGVGTEAFF

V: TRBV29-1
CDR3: CSVHSPRTSGTYNEQFF

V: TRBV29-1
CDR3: CSVLGTGKDTQYF

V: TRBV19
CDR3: CASSSGNEQFF

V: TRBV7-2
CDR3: CASSLSRVFQPQHF

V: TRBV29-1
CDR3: CSVEADSYEQYF

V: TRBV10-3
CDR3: CAINRDRDSPLHF

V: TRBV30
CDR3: CAWSVRSRARGEAFF

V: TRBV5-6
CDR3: CASSLATAYEQYF

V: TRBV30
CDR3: CAWTKIQRGQQYF

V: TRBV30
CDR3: CARSGVGGTETQYF

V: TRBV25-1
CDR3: CASSVGPYEQYF

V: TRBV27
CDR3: CASSGPGQGGEQYF

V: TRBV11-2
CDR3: CASSLDGDSTDTQYF

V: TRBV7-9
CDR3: CASSAGRVYQETQYF

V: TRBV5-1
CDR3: CASSQTTGKSSYEQYF

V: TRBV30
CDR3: CAWSPGQGAHEQYF

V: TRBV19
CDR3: CASSITGKVGGGTQYF

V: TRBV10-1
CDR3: CASSVVVTDTQYF

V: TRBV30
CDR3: CAWRPRIEAFF

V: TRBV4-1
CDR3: CASRDTGGPITDTQYF

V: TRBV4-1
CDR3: CASSQEGTPNEKLFF

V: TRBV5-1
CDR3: CASSLALGSYEQYF

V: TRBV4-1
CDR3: CASSPRDSLNYNEQFF

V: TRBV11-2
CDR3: CASSLEQGVGSPLHF

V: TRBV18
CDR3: CASSPPGLAGQETQYF

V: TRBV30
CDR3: CAWSVSRAGYTF

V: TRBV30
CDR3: CAWSLLTANSPLHF

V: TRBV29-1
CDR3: CSVARAGYGYTF